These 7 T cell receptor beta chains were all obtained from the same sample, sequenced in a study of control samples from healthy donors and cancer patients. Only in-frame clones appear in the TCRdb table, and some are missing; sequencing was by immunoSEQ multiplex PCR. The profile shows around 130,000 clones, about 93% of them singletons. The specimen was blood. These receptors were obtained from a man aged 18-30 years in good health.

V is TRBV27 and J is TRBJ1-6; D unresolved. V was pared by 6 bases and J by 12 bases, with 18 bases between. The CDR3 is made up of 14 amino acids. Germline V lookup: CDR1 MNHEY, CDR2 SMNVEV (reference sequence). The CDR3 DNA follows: TGTGCCAGCAGCTCTAGCCCCAGTTTTAGACCCCTCCACTTT. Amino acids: CASSSSPSFRPLHF.

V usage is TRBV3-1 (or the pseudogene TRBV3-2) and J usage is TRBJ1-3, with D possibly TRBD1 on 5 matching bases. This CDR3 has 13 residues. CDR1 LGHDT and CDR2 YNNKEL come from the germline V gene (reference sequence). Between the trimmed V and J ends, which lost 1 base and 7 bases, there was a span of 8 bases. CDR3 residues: CASSQGGGNTIYF. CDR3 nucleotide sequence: TGTGCCAGCAGCCAAGGGGGGGGGAACACCATATATTTT.

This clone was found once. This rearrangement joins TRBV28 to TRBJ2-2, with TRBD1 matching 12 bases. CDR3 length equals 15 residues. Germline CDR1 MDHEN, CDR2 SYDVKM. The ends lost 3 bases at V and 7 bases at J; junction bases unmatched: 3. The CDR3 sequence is CASSFGTGGFGELFF. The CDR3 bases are TGTGCCAGCAGTTTTGGGACAGGGGGCTTCGGGGAGCTGTTTTTT.

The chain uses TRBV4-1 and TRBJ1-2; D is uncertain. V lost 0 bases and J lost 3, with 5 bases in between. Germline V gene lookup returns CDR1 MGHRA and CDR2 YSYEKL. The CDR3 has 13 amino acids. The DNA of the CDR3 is TGCGCCAGCAGCCAAGATCTCCACTATGGCTACACCTTC. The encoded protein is CASSQDLHYGYTF.

The DNA for the CDR3 is TGTGCCAGCAGCCCATCCGGCGCCGGGGAGCTGTTTTTT. This sequence encodes CASSPSGAGELFF. The rearrangement links TRBV12-3 or TRBV12-4 to TRBJ2-2; D is undetermined. The ends were cut back, 6 bases at V and 6 bases at J, with 11 bases in the middle. The CDR3 runs to 13 residues.

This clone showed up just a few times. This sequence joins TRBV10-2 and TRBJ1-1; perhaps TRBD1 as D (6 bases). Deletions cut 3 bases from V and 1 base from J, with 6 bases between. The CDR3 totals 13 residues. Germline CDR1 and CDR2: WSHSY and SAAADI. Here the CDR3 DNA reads TGCGCCAGCAGTGAACAGGGGAACACTGAAGCTTTCTTT. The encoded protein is CASSEQGNTEAFF.

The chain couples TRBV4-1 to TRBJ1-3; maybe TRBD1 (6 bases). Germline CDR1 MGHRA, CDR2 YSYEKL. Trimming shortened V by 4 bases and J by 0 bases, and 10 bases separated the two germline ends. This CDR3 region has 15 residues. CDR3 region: CASSPRTVSGNTIYF. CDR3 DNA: TGCGCCAGCAGCCCAAGGACAGTCTCTGGAAACACCATATATTTT.